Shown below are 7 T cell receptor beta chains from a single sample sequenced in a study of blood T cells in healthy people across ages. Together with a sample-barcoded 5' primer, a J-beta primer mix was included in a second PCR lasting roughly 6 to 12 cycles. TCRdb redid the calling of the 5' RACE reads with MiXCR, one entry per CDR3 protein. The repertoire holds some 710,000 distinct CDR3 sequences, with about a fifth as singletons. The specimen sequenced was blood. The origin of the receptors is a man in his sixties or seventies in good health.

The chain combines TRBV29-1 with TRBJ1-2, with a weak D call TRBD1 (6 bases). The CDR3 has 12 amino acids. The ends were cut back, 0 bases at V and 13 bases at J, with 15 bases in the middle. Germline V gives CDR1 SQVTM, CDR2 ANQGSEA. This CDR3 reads CSVEDLDRRATF. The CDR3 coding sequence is TGCAGCGTTGAAGATCTAGACAGGAGGGCCACCTTC.

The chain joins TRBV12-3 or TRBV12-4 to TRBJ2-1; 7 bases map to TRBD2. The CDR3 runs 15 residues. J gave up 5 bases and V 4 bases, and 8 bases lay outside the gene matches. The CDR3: CASSSGGSRHNEQFF. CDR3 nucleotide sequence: TGTGCCAGCAGTTCGGGCGGGAGTCGCCACAATGAGCAGTTCTTC.

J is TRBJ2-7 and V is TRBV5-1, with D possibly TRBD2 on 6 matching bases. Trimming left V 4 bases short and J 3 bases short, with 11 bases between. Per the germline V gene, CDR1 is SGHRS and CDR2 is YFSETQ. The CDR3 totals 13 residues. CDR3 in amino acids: CASSPIGSYEQYF. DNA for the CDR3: TGCGCCAGCAGCCCGATCGGGAGCTACGAGCAGTACTTC.

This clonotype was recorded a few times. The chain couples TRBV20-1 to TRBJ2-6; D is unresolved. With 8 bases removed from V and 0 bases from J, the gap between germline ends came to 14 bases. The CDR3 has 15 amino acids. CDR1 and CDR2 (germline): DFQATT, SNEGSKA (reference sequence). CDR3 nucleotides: TGCAGTCCCCAGGCTTGGCTCTCTGGGGCCAACGTCCTGACTTTC. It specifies CSPQAWLSGANVLTF.

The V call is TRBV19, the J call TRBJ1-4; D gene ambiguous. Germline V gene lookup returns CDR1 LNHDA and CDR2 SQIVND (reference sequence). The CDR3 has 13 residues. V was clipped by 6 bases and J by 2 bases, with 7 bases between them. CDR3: CASSEETNEKLFF. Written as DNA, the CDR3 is TGTGCCAGTAGCGAGGAGACTAATGAAAAACTGTTTTTT.

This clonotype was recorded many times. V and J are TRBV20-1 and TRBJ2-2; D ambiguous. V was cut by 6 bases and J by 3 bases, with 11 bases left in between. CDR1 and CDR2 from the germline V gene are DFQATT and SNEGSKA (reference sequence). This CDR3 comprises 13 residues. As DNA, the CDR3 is TGCAGTGCAGAGGAGACGTACACCGGGGAGCTGTTTTTT. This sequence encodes CSAEETYTGELFF.

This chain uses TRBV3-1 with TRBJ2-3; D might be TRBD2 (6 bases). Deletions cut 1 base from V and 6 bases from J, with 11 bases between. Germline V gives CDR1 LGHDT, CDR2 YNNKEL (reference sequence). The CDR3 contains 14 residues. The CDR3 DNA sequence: TGTGCCAGCAGCCAAGCGGGGGACCCGGATACGCAGTATTTT. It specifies CASSQAGDPDTQYF.